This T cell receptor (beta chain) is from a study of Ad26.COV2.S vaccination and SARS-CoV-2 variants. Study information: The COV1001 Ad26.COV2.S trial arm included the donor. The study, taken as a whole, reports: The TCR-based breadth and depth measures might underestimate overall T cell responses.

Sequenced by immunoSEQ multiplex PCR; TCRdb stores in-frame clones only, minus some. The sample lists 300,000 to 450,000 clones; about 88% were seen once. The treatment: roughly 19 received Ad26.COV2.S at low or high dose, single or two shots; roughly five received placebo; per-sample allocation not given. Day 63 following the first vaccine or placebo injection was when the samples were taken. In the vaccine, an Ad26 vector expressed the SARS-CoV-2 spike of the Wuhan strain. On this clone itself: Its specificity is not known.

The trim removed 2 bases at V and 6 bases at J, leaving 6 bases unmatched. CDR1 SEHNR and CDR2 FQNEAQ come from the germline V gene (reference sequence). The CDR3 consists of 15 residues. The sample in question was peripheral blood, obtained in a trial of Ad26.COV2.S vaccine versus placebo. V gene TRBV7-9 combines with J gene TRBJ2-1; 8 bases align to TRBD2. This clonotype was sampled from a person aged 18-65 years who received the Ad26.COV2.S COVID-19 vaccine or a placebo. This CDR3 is CASSLWSGSFNEQFF. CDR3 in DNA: TGTGCCAGCAGCTTATGGAGCGGGAGTTTCAATGAGCAGTTCTTC. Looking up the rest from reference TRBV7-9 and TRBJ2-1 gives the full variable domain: DTGVSQNPRHKITKRGQNVTFRCDPISEHNRLYWYRQTLGQGPEFLTYFQNEAQLEKSRLLSDRFSAERPKGSFSTLEIQRTEQGDSAMYLCASSLWSGSFNEQFFGPGTRLTVL.